The 32 T cell receptor beta chains listed next were all sequenced from one sample in a study of cytomegalovirus exposure and HLA in healthy donors. The PCR employed 60 Vbeta primers together with 13 Jbeta primers. Repertoires were generated with immunoSEQ multiplex PCR, while TCRdb's copy carries only in-frame clones and drops some. The repertoire holds around 280,000 clones, with 80% to 90% as singletons. Sequences were obtained from PBMCs. These receptors originate from a woman younger than 35 in good health and CMV-seronegative.

CDR3 nucleotides: TGTGCCAGCAGCCCAGGGACTAGCGGGATCACAGATACGCAGTATTTT. Translation: CASSPGTSGITDTQYF. The V gene is TRBV9, the J gene TRBJ2-3; 13 nucleotides line up with TRBD2. J lost 2 bases, V lost 4 bases, and 4 bases had no gene match. The CDR3 has 16 residues. Germline CDR1 reads SGDLS; CDR2 reads YYNGEE.

The chain employs TRBV6-5 and TRBJ2-5, with TRBD2 matching 13 bases. From germline, CDR1 is MNHEY and CDR2 SVGAGI. The trim removed 0 bases at V and 5 bases at J, leaving 3 bases unmatched. This CDR3 region has 16 residues. This CDR3 is CASSYSTSGGQETQYF. The DNA of the CDR3 is TGTGCCAGCAGTTACTCGACTAGCGGGGGGCAGGAGACCCAGTACTTC.

As regards this clone: One junction end does not reproduce the germline sequence, and a read error may be involved. This sample includes further DNA sequences coding for the same CDR3. V is TRBV5-6 and J is TRBJ1-6; D uncertain. Germline CDR1 and CDR2: SGHDT and YYEEEE. The CDR3 contains 17 residues. The CDR3 protein is CASSLAPGSSYNSPLHF. The CDR3 DNA reads as TGTGCCAGCAGCTTAGCACCGGGGAGCTCCTATAATTCCCCCCTCCACTTT.

The chain couples TRBV5-1 to TRBJ2-1; 8 nucleotides match TRBD2. CDR1 and CDR2 (germline): SGHRS, YFSETQ. The CDR3 sequence is 15 residues long. Trimming cost V 4 bases and J 0 bases; bases outside gene matches: 3. The CDR3 nucleotides read TGCGCCAGCAGCCGCGGGGGGAGCTCCTACAATGAGCAGTTCTTC. This gives the protein CASSRGGSSYNEQFF.

The rearrangement uses TRBV10-3 and TRBJ1-4, with 7 bases aligning to TRBD1. The CDR3 spans 15 residues. Germline trimming cut 2 bases from V and 8 bases from J; bases unmatched to any gene: 8. Looked up from germline, CDR1 is ENHRY and CDR2 is SYGVKD. The CDR3 DNA is TGTGCCATCAGTGAGACCGGACAGGTCGACGAAAAACTGTTTTTT. It specifies CAISETGQVDEKLFF.

V is TRBV27 and J is TRBJ2-2, with D possibly TRBD1 on 6 matching bases. CDR1 is MNHEY and CDR2 is SMNVEV in the germline V gene (reference sequence). CDR3 length: 15 amino acids. The V gene lost 7 bases and the J gene lost 3 bases, with 15 bases spanning the gap. This chain's CDR3 is CASTPDRFYTGELFF. For the CDR3, the DNA is TGTGCCAGCACCCCGGACAGATTTTACACCGGGGAGCTGTTTTTT.

The chain has TRBV19 and TRBJ1-1; D is perhaps TRBD1 (6 bases). Germline V gives CDR1 LNHDA, CDR2 SQIVND (reference sequence). The CDR3 covers 15 residues. Trimming removed 5 bases from V and 4 bases from J, with 17 bases in between. The CDR3 coding sequence is TGTGCCAGTAGTGATCACTTAGGGGGAGCCACTGAAGCTTTCTTT. Translation: CASSDHLGGATEAFF.

V gene TRBV11-2 combines with J gene TRBJ2-2; 12 nucleotides line up with TRBD1. J lost 4 bases, V lost 4 bases, and 7 bases had no gene match. Looked up from germline, CDR1 is SGHAT and CDR2 is FQNNGV. The CDR3 has 17 amino acids. The CDR3 DNA reads as TGTGCCAGCAGCTCCAAACCGGGACAGGGGGCCACCGGGGAGCTGTTTTTT. This translates into CASSSKPGQGATGELFF.

This clone appeared a few times. V gene TRBV11-2 combines with J gene TRBJ2-7; 13 positions match TRBD2. The CDR3 totals 15 residues. CDR1 and CDR2 from the germline V gene are SGHAT and FQNNGV. With V trimmed by 5 bases and J by 7 bases, 8 bases remained unmatched. CDR3 loop: CASSGLAGAWGEQYF. In DNA form, the CDR3 reads TGTGCCAGCAGCGGACTAGCGGGGGCCTGGGGGGAGCAGTACTTC.

The chain links TRBV5-5 to TRBJ1-6; no reliable D call. V was clipped by 2 bases and J by 8 bases, with 11 bases between them. CDR3 length: 14 amino acids. Germline V lookup: CDR1 SGHKS, CDR2 YYEKEE (reference sequence). For the CDR3, the DNA is TGTGCCAGCAGCTTCGGGAGACCGGATTCACCCCTCCACTTT. It yields the protein CASSFGRPDSPLHF.

The chain uses TRBV7-3 and TRBJ2-7; D possibly corresponds to TRBD2 (5 bases). The CDR3 spans 13 residues. The V gene lost 3 bases and the J gene lost 2 bases, with 8 bases spanning the gap. CDR1 is SGHTA and CDR2 is FQGTGA in the germline V gene. CDR3: CASSLDGTYEQYF. The CDR3 DNA sequence: TGTGCCAGCAGCTTGGACGGGACCTACGAGCAGTACTTC.

This chain connects TRBV5-4 to TRBJ2-3; a weak D match, TRBD2 (6 bases). The CDR3 runs 17 residues. The germline V gene encodes CDR1 SGHNT and CDR2 YYREEE (reference sequence). The V end lost 4 bases, the J end lost 0 bases, and 18 bases lay between the germline ends. Here the CDR3 reads CASSGGTGGSSTDTQYF. The CDR3 DNA reads as TGTGCCAGCAGCGGGGGAACTGGGGGGTCAAGCACAGATACGCAGTATTTT.

The rearrangement joins TRBV7-2 to TRBJ1-1; no firm D call. Trimming left V 1 base short and J 0 bases short, with 9 bases between. Looked up from germline, CDR1 is SGHTA and CDR2 is FQGNSA. The CDR3 extends over 15 amino acids. CDR3 coding DNA: TGTGCCAGCAGCTTAGGAGCCCGTTTGAACACTGAAGCTTTCTTT. Translating gives CASSLGARLNTEAFF.

This clone was counted only a few times. The chain uses TRBV6-1 and TRBJ1-5; D is undetermined. V lost 10 bases and J 4 bases, leaving 17 bases between the germline ends. CDR1 and CDR2 from the germline V gene are MNHNS and SASEGT. The CDR3 is 14 amino acids. This CDR3 is CATTPGSANQPQHF. For the CDR3, the DNA is TGTGCCACCACACCTGGCAGTGCAAATCAGCCCCAGCATTTT.

The genes are TRBV2 and TRBJ2-1; TRBD2 matches at 9 bases. The CDR3 is made up of 14 amino acids. Germline assignment: CDR1 SNHLY and CDR2 FYNNEI. V was pared by 10 bases and J by 1 base, with 5 bases of the junction left unmatched. The CDR3 loop is CATHSGGSYNEQFF. DNA for the CDR3: TGTGCCACCCATAGCGGGGGTTCCTACAATGAGCAGTTCTTC.

V gene TRBV6-1 combines with J gene TRBJ1-5; 10 bases are shared with TRBD1. There are 14 residues in the CDR3. Germline V gene data show CDR1 as MNHNS and CDR2 as SASEGT. J lost 5 bases, V lost 7 bases, and 5 bases had no gene match. CDR3 in DNA: TGTGCCAGCACTCCGACAGGGGGCCATCAGCCCCAGCATTTT. Amino acids: CASTPTGGHQPQHF.

The table lists this clone with a few counts. The chain uses TRBV14 and TRBJ1-2; the D gene is possibly TRBD1 (6 bases). The germline V gene encodes CDR1 SGHDN and CDR2 FVKESK. The CDR3 extends over 13 amino acids. Trimming took off 2 bases at V and 4 bases at J, with 8 bases between the two ends. The CDR3 coding sequence is TGTGCCAGCAGCCAAAGACAGGCCTATGGCTACACCTTC. This translates into CASSQRQAYGYTF.

CDR3 nucleotide sequence: TGTGCCAGCAGCTTGCGGATTTCAGGGGGCACTGAAGCTTTCTTT. Amino acids: CASSLRISGGTEAFF. The V call is TRBV7-9, the J call TRBJ1-1; 7 bases map to TRBD1. V shed 3 bases, J shed 4 bases, and the junction held 8 bases outside the gene matches. The V gene's germline CDR1 is SEHNR and CDR2 FQNEAQ (reference sequence). The CDR3 is 15 residues long.

The chain uses TRBV2 and TRBJ1-1, with 7 positions matching TRBD1. The CDR3 is 14 residues long. CDR1 and CDR2 (germline): SNHLY, FYNNEI. V trimming: 5 bases; J trimming: 3 bases; junction bases outside the gene matches: 6. The CDR3: CASSWQGVDTEAFF. CDR3 DNA sequence: TGTGCCAGCAGTTGGCAGGGGGTGGACACTGAAGCTTTCTTT.

The chain joins TRBV28 to TRBJ1-4, with a tentative D call TRBD1 (5 bases). CDR1 and CDR2 from the germline V gene are MDHEN and SYDVKM. V lost 4 bases to trimming and J lost 5 bases, with 17 bases between them. The CDR3 has 16 residues. The CDR3 DNA reads TGTGCCAGCAGTTCATCGAACGGACATTCAAATGAAAAACTGTTTTTT. It yields the protein CASSSSNGHSNEKLFF.

The V call is TRBV6-5, the J call TRBJ1-6; no definite D call. Germline loops: CDR1 MNHEY, CDR2 SVGAGI. The CDR3 extends over 13 amino acids. Trimming took 7 bases from V and 8 from J, leaving 12 bases between them. The CDR3 DNA sequence: TGTGCCAGCAACGGCAGGTATGATTCACCCCTCCACTTT. This codes for CASNGRYDSPLHF.

This clone was counted a few times. This rearrangement joins TRBV6-4 to TRBJ1-6; 9 bases align to TRBD1. CDR3 length equals 15 residues. J gave up 5 bases and V 3 bases, and 2 bases lay outside the gene matches. CDR1 and CDR2 (germline): MRHNA, SNTAGT. This chain's CDR3 is CASSERTGDNSPLHF. The CDR3 DNA sequence: TGTGCCAGCAGTGAAAGGACAGGGGATAATTCACCCCTCCACTTT.

This chain's CDR3 is CAWSISGGIETQYF. The CDR3 coding sequence is TGTGCCTGGAGTATCTCGGGGGGTATCGAGACCCAGTACTTC. The J gene is TRBJ2-5, the V gene TRBV30; 7 nucleotides align to TRBD2. V was clipped by 2 bases and J by 5 bases; unmatched bases: 8. Germline V gives CDR1 GTSNPN, CDR2 SVGIG (reference sequence). The CDR3 length is 14 residues.

For this clone: Mismatch with germline at one junction end may stem from a read error. The chain carries TRBV7-9 and TRBJ1-1; perhaps TRBD1 as D (6 bases). CDR3 length: 12 amino acids. Germline V gene data show CDR1 as SEHNR and CDR2 as FQNEAQ (reference sequence). The CDR3 spells CSSSYPGTEAFF. CDR3 coding DNA: TGTTCCAGCAGTTATCCCGGGACAGAAGCTTTCTTT.

This clone was seen a single time. The rearrangement links TRBV30 to TRBJ2-7, with 12 bases lining up with TRBD2. From germline, CDR1 is GTSNPN and CDR2 SVGIG (reference sequence). J lost 2 bases, V lost 0 bases, and 5 bases had no gene match. This CDR3 contains 16 residues. The CDR3 here is CAWSVGLAGIPYEQYF. The CDR3 DNA reads as TGTGCCTGGAGTGTCGGACTAGCGGGGATCCCCTACGAGCAGTACTTC.

This chain uses TRBV5-1 with TRBJ1-1; perhaps TRBD1 as D (5 bases). This CDR3 spans 13 amino acids. Per germline, CDR1 SGHRS and CDR2 YFSETQ. V shed 5 bases and J shed 0 bases, with 8 bases lying between them. As DNA, the CDR3 is TGCGCCAGCAGAACAGGTCTGAACACTGAAGCTTTCTTT. This translates into CASRTGLNTEAFF. Drawing the rest from reference TRBV5-1 and TRBJ1-1, the complete variable domain is KAGVTQTPRYLIKTRGQQVTLSCSPISGHRSVSWYQQTPGQGLQFLFEYFSETQRNKGNFPGRFSGRQFSNSRSEMNVSTLELGDSALYLCASRTGLNTEAFFGQGTRLTVV.

V and J are TRBV11-2 and TRBJ1-5; D ambiguous. The ends were cut back, 5 bases at V and 3 bases at J, with 8 bases in the middle. The CDR3 extends over 13 amino acids. Per the germline V gene, CDR1 is SGHAT and CDR2 is FQNNGV. CDR3 in amino acids: CASSQLDNQPQHF. The CDR3 nucleotides read TGTGCCAGCAGCCAGCTAGACAATCAGCCCCAGCATTTT.

The CDR3 region has the DNA TGTGCCAGCAGCTTAGCGCTCCCCCAGGGTGGGAATTCACCCCTCCACTTT. It specifies CASSLALPQGGNSPLHF. This rearrangement joins TRBV7-8 to TRBJ1-6; tentatively, D is TRBD1 (5 bases). The CDR3 loop spans 17 amino acids. V was clipped by 0 bases and J by 7 bases, with 16 bases between them. Germline CDR1 SGHVS, CDR2 FQNEAQ.

The J gene is TRBJ1-5, the V gene TRBV28; 8 nucleotides align to TRBD1. The CDR3 runs to 18 residues. Germline CDR1 and CDR2: MDHEN and SYDVKM. The V segment lost 6 bases and the J segment 0 bases; nucleotides outside the gene matches: 13. CDR3 nucleotides: TGTGCCAGCAGCGAGACAGGGGCACCTGGCTATAGCAATCAGCCCCAGCATTTT. This sequence encodes CASSETGAPGYSNQPQHF.

In the case of this clone: In the same sample, other DNA sequences code for this CDR3. The chain links TRBV5-1 to TRBJ1-1; D ambiguous. V lost 2 bases to trimming and J lost 1 base, with 6 bases between them. Germline CDR1 and CDR2: SGHRS and YFSETQ. This CDR3 is built from 13 residues. The CDR3 loop is CASSLGGNTEAFF. In nucleotides, the CDR3 is TGCGCCAGCAGCTTAGGCGGGAACACTGAAGCTTTCTTT.

This chain connects TRBV7-9 to TRBJ2-7; TRBD2 is a possible D gene (5 bases). The V and J ends lost 4 bases and 1 base respectively, with 11 bases between them. Germline-derived CDR1 and CDR2 are SEHNR and FQNEAQ (reference sequence). The CDR3 is 14 amino acids. CDR3 protein: CASSSTGYSYEQYF. CDR3 DNA sequence: TGTGCCAGCAGCTCCACGGGGTATTCCTACGAGCAGTACTTC.

The chain carries TRBV6-5 and TRBJ1-2, with 10 positions matching TRBD1. Germline V lookup: CDR1 MNHEY, CDR2 SVGAGI. V shed 6 bases and J 4 bases; nucleotides not matched to a gene: 5. The CDR3 sequence is 14 residues long. The CDR3 sequence: CASSQGQGVYGYTF. The CDR3 DNA follows: TGTGCCAGCAGCCAAGGACAGGGGGTCTATGGCTACACCTTC.